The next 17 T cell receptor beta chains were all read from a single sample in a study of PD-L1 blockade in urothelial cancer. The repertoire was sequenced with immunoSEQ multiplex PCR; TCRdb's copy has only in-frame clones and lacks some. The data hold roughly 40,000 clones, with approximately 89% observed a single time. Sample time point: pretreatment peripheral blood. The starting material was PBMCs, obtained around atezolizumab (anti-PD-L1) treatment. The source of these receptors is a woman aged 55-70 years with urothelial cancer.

The DNA for the CDR3 is TGCGCCAGCAGTCAATCTTTCGGGCGGCAGGGTCCCTACGAGCAGTACTTC. Amino acids: CASSQSFGRQGPYEQYF. The chain combines TRBV23-1 with TRBJ2-7; tentative D call: TRBD1 (5 bases). TRBV23-1 is given ORF status, its function remaining uncertain. This CDR3 contains 17 residues. Trimming took 0 bases from V and 2 from J, leaving 17 bases between them.

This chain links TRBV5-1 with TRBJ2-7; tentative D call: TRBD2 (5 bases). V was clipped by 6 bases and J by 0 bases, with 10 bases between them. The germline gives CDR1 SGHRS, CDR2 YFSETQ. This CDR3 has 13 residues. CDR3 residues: CASTFEGSYEQYF. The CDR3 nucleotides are TGCGCCAGCACCTTCGAGGGCTCCTACGAGCAGTACTTC.

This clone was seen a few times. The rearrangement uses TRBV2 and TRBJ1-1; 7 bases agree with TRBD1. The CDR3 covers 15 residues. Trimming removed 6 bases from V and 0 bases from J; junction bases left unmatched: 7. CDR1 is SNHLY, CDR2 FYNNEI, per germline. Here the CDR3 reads CASRLQGQLNTEAFF. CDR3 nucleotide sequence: TGTGCCAGCAGACTACAGGGACAGTTGAACACTGAAGCTTTCTTT.

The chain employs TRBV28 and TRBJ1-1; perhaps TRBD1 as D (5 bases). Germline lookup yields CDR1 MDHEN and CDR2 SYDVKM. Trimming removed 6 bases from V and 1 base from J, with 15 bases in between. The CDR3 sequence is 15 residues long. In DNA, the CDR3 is TGTGCCAGCAGCATCTCCCTCACAGGGAACACTGAAGCTTTCTTT. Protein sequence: CASSISLTGNTEAFF.

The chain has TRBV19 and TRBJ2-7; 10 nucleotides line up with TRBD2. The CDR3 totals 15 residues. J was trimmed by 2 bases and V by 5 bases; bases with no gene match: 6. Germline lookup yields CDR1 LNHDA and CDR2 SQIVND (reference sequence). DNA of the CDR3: TGTGCCAGTAGTTTTGGACTAGCGGCTACCTACGAGCAGTACTTC. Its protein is CASSFGLAATYEQYF.

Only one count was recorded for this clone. Here the CDR3 reads CASSQATDRGLVYEQYF. The CDR3 nucleotides are TGCGCCAGCAGCCAAGCGACCGACAGGGGTTTGGTATACGAGCAGTACTTC. This sequence joins TRBV4-1 and TRBJ2-7; 8 bases fit TRBD1. The germline V gene has CDR1 MGHRA and CDR2 YSYEKL. CDR3 length equals 17 residues. Unmatched junction bases numbered 12, after V lost 1 base and J lost 4 bases.

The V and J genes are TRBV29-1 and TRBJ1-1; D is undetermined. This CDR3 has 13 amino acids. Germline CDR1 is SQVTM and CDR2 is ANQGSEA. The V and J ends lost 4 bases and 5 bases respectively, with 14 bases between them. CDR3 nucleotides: TGCAGCGTTGGGCCACGGAGGGTTACTGAAGCTTTCTTT. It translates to CSVGPRRVTEAFF.

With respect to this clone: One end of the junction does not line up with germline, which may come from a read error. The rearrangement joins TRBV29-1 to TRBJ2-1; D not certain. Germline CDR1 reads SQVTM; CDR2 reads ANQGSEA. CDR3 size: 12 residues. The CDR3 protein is CSAPRSYDEQFF. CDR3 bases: TGCAGCGCCCCCCGCTCCTACGATGAGCAGTTCTTC.

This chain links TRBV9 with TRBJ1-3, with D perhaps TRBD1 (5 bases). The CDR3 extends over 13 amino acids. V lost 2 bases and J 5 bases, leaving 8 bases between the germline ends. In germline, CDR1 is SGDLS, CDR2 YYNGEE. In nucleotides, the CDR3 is TGTGCCAGCAGCGTGGACACTAGAAACACCATATATTTT. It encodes CASSVDTRNTIYF.

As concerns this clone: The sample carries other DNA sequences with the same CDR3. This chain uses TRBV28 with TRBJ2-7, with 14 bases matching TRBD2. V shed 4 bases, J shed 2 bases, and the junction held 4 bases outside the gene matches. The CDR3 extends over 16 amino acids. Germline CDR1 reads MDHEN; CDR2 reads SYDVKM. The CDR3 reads CASSSGTSGSPYEQYF. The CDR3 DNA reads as TGTGCCAGCAGTTCAGGGACTAGCGGGAGCCCCTACGAGCAGTACTTC. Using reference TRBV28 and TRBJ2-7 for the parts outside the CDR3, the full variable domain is DVKVTQSSRYLVKRTGEKVFLECVQDMDHENMFWYRQDPGLGLRLIYFSYDVKMKEKGDIPEGYSVSREKKERFSLILESASTNQTSMYLCASSSGTSGSPYEQYFGPGTRLTVT.

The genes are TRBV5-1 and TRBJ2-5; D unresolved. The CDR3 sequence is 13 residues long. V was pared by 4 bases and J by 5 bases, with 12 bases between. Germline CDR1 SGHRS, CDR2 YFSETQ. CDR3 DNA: TGCGCCAGCAGCCCACCAACTCTGGAGACCCAGTACTTC. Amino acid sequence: CASSPPTLETQYF.

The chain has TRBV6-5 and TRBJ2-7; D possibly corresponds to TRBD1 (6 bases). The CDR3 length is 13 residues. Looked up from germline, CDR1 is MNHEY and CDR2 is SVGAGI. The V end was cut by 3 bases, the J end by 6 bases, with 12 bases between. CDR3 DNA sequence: TGTGCCAGCAGTTATAGGGACATAGGCGAGCAGTACTTC. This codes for CASSYRDIGEQYF.

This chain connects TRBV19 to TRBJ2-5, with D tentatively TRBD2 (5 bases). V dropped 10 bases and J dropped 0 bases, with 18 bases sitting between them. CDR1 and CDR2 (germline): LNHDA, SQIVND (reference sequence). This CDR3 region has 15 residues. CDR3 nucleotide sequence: TGTGCCACCCGTGCGTCCGGGAAGTACCAAGAGACCCAGTACTTC. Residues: CATRASGKYQETQYF.

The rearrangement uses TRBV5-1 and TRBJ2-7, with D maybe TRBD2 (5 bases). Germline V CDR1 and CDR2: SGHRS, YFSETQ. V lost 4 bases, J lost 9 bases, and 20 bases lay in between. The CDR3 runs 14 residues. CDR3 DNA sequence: TGCGCCAGCAGCCCGGCCGTTGAGGGCCGCGGGCAGTACTTC. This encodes CASSPAVEGRGQYF.

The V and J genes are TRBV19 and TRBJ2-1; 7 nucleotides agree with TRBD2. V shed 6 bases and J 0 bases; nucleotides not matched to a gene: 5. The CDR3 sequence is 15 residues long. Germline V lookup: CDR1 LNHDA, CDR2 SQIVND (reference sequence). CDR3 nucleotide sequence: TGTGCCAGTAGGCCGTCTAGCGGCTCCTACAATGAGCAGTTCTTC. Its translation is CASRPSSGSYNEQFF.

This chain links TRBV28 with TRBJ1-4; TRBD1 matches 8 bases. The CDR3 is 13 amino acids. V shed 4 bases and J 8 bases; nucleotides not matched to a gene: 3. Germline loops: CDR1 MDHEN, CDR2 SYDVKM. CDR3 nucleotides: TGTGCCAGCAGTTGGGACAGGCCGGAAAAACTGTTTTTT. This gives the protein CASSWDRPEKLFF.

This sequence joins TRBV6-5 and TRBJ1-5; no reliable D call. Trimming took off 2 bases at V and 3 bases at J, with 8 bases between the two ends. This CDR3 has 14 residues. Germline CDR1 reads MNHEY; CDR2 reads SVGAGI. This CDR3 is CASSYDISNQPQHF. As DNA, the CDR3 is TGTGCCAGCAGTTACGACATTTCCAATCAGCCCCAGCATTTT.